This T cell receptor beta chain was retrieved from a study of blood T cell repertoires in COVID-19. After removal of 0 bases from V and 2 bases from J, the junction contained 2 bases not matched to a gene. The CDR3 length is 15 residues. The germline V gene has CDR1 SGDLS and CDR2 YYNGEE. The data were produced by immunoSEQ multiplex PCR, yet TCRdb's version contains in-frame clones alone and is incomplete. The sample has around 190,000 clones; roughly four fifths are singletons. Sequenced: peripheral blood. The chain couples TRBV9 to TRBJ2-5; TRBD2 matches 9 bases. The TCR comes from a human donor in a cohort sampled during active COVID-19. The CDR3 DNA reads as TGTGCCAGCAGCGTAGGGACTAGCGAGCAAGAGACCCAGTACTTC. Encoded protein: CASSVGTSEQETQYF.